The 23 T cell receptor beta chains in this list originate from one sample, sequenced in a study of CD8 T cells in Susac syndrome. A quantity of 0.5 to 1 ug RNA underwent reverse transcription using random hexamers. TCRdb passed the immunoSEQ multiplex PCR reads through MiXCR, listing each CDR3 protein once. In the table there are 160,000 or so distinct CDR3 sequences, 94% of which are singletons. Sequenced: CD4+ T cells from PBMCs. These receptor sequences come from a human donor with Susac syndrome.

The CDR3 protein is CASSQFMGPGQGHLHF. CDR3 sequence (DNA): TGTGCCAGCAGCCAATTTATGGGTCCGGGACAGGGTCACCTCCACTTT. The J gene is TRBJ1-6, the V gene TRBV16; 9 bases line up with TRBD1. With 1 base clipped from V and 15 bases from J, the junction kept 13 bases outside the gene matches. The CDR3 has 16 amino acids. Germline CDR1 is KGHSY and CDR2 is FQNENV.

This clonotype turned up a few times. In DNA, the CDR3 is TGTGCCAGCAGTTTGTCACAGGGCAATCAGCCCCAGCATTTT. Its protein is CASSLSQGNQPQHF. The chain carries TRBV12-3 or TRBV12-4 and TRBJ1-5, with TRBD1 as a possible D gene (5 bases). V was trimmed by 3 bases and J by 2 bases, leaving 8 bases between them. CDR3 length equals 14 residues.

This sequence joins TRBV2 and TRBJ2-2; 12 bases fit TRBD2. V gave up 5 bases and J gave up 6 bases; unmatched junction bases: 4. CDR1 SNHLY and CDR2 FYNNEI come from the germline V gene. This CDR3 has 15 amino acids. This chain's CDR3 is CASSPSGGVSGELFF. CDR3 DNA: TGTGCCAGCAGTCCTAGCGGGGGGGTCTCCGGGGAGCTGTTTTTT. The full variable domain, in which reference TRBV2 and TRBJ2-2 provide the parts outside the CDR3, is EPEVTQTPSHQVTQMGQEVILRCVPISNHLYFYWYRQILGQKVEFLVSFYNNEISEKSEIFDDQFSVERPDGSNFTLKIRSTKLEDSAMYFCASSPSGGVSGELFFGEGSRLTVL.

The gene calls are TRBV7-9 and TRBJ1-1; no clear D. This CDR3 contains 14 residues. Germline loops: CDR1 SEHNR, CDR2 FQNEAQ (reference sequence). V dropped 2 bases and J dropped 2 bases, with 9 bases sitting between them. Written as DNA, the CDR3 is TGTGCCAGCAGCTTATCGACCTTCAACACTGAAGCTTTCTTT. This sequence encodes CASSLSTFNTEAFF.

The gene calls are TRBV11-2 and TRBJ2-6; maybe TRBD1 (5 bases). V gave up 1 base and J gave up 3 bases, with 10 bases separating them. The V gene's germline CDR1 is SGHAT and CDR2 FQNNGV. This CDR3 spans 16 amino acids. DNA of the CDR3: TGTGCCAGCAGCTTAGGTCAGGGATATGGGGCCAACGTCCTGACTTTC. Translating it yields CASSLGQGYGANVLTF.

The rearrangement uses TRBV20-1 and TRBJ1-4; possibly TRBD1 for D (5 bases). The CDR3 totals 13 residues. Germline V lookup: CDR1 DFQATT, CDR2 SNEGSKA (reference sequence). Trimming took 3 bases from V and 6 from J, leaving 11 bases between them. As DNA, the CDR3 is TGCAGTGCTAGGTGGGGGGTCGATGAAAAACTGTTTTTT. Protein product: CSARWGVDEKLFF.

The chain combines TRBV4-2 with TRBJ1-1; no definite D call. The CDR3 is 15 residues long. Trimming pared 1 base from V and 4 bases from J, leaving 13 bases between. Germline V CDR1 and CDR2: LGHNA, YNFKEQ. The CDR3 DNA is TGTGCCAGCAGCCAAGCCGGAGGAGGGAGCACTGAAGCTTTCTTT. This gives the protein CASSQAGGGSTEAFF.

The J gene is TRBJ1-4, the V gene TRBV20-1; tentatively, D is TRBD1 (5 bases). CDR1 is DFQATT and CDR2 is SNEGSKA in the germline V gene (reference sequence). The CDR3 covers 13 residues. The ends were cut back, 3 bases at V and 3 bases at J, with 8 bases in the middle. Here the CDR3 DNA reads TGCAGTGCTAGCAGGGTAGCTAATGAAAAACTGTTTTTT. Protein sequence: CSASRVANEKLFF.

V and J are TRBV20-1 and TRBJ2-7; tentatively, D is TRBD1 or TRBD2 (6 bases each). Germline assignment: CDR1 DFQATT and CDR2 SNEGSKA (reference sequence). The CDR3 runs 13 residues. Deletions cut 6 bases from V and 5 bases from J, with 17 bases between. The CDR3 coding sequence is TGCAGTGCCAGGTGGGGGGCGCCCGACGAGCAGTACTTC. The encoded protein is CSARWGAPDEQYF.

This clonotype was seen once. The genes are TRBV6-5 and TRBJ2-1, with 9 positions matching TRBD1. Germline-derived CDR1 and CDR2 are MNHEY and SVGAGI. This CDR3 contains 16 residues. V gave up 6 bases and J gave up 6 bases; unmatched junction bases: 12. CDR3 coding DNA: TGTGCCAGCAGATCCTCCGGGACAGGGCGCTCCAATGAGCAGTTCTTC. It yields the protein CASRSSGTGRSNEQFF.

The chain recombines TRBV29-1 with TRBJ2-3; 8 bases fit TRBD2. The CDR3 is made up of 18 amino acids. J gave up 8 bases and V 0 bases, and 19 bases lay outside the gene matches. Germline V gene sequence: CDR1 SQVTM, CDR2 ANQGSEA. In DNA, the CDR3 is TGCAGCGTTGAAGATCACCGGGGTCGGCGGGGGGACCTATCTACGCAGTATTTT. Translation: CSVEDHRGRRGDLSTQYF.

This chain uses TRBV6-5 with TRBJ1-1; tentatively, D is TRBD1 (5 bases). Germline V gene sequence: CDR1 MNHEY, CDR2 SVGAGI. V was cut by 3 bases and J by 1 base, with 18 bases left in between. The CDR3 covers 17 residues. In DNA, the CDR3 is TGTGCCAGCAGTTATTCGGGGGTCCGCGGGGCGAACACTGAAGCTTTCTTT. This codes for CASSYSGVRGANTEAFF.

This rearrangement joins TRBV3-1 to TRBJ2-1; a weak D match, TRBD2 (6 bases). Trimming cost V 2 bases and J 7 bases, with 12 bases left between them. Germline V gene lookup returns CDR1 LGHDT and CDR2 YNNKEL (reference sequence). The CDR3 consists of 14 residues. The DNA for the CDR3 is TGTGCCAGCAGCCAACGGGGGTCCATAAATGAGCAGTTCTTC. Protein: CASSQRGSINEQFF.

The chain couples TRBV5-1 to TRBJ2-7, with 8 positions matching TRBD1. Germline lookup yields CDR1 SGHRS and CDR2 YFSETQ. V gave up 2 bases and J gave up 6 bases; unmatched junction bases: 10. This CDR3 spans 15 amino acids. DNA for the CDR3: TGCGCCAGCAGCTTTACCCAGGGGGCAAAGGGCGAGCAGTACTTC. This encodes CASSFTQGAKGEQYF.

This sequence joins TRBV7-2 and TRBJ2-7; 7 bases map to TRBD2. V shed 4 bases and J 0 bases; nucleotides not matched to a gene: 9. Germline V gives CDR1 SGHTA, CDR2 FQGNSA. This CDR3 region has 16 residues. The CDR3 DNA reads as TGTGCCAGCAGCTCTCTATTCGGGGGGACCTCCTACGAGCAGTACTTC. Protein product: CASSSLFGGTSYEQYF. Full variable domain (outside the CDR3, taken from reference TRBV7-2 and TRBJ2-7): GAGVSQSPSNKVTEKGKDVELRCDPISGHTALYWYRQSLGQGLEFLIYFQGNSAPDKSGLPSDRFSAERTGGSVSTLTIQRTQQEDSAVYLCASSSLFGGTSYEQYFGPGTRLTVT.

In nucleotides, the CDR3 is TGTGCCAGCGAATTGCGGGCGATTACGGCAGGGGAGCTGTTTTTT. It translates to CASELRAITAGELFF. The V gene is TRBV3-1, the J gene TRBJ2-2, with D perhaps matching TRBD2 (5 bases). Trimming removed 8 bases from V and 8 bases from J, with 21 bases in between. The CDR3 is made up of 15 amino acids. The germline CDR1 and CDR2 sequences are LGHDT and YNNKEL (reference sequence).

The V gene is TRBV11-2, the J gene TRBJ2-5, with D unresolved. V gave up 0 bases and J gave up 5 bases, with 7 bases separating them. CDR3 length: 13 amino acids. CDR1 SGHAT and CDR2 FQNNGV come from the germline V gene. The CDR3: CASSLDPWETQYF. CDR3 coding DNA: TGTGCCAGCAGCTTAGATCCGTGGGAGACCCAGTACTTC.

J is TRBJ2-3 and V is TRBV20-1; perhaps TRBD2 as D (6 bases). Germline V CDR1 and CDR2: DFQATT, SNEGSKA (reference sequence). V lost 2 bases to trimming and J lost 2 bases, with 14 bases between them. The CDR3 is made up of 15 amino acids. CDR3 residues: CSARHLGGATDTQYF. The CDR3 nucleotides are TGCAGTGCTAGACATCTGGGCGGGGCCACAGATACGCAGTATTTT.

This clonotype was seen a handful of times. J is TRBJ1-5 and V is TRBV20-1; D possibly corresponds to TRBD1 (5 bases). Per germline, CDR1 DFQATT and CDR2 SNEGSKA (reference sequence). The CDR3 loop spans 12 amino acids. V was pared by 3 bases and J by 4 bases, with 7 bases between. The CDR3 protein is CSARRGNQPQHF. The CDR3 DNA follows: TGCAGTGCTAGGAGGGGAAATCAGCCCCAGCATTTT.

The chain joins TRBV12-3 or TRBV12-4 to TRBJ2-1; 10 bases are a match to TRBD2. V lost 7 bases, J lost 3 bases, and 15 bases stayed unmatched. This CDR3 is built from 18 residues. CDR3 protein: CASIGGAGAGGIYNEQFF. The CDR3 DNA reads TGTGCCAGCATCGGTGGTGCTGGAGCGGGGGGGATCTACAATGAGCAGTTCTTC.

The CDR3 DNA sequence: TGTGCCAGCAGTTTGTTGGCTAACTATGGCTACACCTTC. It codes for CASSLLANYGYTF. The chain couples TRBV12-3 or TRBV12-4 to TRBJ1-2; D unresolved. Trimming took 3 bases from V and 0 from J, leaving 5 bases between them. The CDR3 contains 13 residues.

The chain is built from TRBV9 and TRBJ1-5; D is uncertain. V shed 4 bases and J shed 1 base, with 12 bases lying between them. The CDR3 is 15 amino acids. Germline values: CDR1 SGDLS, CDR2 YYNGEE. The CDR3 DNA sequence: TGTGCCAGCAGCATGACATCGGGGAGCAATCAGCCCCAGCATTTT. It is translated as CASSMTSGSNQPQHF.

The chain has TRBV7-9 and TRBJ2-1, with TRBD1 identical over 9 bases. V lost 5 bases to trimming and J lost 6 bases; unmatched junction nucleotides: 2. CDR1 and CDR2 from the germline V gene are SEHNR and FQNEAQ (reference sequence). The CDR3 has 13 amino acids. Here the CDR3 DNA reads TGTGCCAGCAGCCGGGACAGGGCCAATGAGCAGTTCTTC. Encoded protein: CASSRDRANEQFF.